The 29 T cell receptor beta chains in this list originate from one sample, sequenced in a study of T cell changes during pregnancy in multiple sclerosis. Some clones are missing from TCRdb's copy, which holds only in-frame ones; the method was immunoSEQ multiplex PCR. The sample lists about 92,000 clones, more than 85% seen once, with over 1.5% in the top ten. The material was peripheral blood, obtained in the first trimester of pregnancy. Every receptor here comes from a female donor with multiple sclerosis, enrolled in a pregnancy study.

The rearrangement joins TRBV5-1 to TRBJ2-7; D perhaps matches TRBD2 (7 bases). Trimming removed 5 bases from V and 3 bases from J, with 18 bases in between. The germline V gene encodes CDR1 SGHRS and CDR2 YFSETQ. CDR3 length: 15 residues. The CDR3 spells CASRSTGREVYEQYF. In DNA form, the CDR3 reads TGCGCCAGCAGATCCACAGGGAGGGAGGTCTACGAGCAGTACTTC.

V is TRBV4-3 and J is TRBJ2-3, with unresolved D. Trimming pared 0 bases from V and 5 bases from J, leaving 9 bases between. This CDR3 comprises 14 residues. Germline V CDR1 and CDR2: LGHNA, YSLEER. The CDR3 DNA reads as TGCGCCAGCAGCCAAGAGTTGGCAGAAGATACGCAGTATTTT. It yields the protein CASSQELAEDTQYF.

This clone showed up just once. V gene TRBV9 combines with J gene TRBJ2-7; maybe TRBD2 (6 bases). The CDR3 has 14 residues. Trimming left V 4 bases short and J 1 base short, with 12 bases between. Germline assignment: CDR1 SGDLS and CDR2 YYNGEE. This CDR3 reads CASSPRDLSYEQYF. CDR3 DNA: TGTGCCAGCAGCCCTCGGGACTTATCCTACGAGCAGTACTTC.

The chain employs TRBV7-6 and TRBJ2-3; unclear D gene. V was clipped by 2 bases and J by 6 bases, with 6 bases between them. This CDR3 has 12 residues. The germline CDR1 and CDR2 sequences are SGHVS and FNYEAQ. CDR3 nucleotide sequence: TGTGCCAGCAGCTTAAAGGAGGATACGCAGTATTTT. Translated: CASSLKEDTQYF.

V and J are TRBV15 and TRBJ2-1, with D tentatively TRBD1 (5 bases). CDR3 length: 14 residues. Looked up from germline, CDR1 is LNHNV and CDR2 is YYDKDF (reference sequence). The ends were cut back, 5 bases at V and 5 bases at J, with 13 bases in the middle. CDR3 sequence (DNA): TGTGCCACCAGCGCCCGGACATACGACAATGAGCAGTTCTTC. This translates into CATSARTYDNEQFF.

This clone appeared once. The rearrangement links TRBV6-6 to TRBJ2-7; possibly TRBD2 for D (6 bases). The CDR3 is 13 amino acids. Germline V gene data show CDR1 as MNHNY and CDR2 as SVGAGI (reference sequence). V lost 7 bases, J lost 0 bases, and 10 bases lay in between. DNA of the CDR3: TGTGCCAGCACTCGGGGGAACTCCTACGAGCAGTACTTC. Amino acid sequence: CASTRGNSYEQYF.

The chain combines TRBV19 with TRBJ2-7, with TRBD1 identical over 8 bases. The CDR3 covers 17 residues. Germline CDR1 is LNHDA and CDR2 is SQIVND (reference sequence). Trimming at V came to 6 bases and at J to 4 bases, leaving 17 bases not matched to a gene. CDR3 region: CASSQGAISGRGYEQYF. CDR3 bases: TGTGCCAGTAGCCAGGGGGCGATTAGCGGCCGAGGGTACGAGCAGTACTTC.

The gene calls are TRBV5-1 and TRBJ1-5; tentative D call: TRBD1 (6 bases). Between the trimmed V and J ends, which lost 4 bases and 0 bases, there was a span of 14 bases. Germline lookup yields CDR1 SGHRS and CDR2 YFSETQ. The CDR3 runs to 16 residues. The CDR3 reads CASSPGGGASNQPQHF. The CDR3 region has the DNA TGCGCCAGCAGCCCTGGAGGGGGGGCTAGCAATCAGCCCCAGCATTTT.

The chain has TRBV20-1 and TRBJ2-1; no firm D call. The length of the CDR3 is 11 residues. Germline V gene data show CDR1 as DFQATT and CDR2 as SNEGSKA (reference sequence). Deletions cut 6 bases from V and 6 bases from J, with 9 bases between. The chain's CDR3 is CSALNSNEQFF. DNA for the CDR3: TGCAGTGCCCTCAACTCCAATGAGCAGTTCTTC.

The CDR3 sequence: CASSPGKSGANVLTF. CDR3 DNA: TGTGCCAGCAGCCCGGGAAAATCTGGGGCCAACGTCCTGACTTTC. This sequence joins TRBV13 and TRBJ2-6; possibly TRBD2 for D (5 bases). The germline V gene has CDR1 PRHDT and CDR2 FYEKMQ (reference sequence). CDR3 length: 15 residues. V lost 5 bases and J lost 1, with 9 bases in between. The full variable domain, its missing parts supplied by reference TRBV13 and TRBJ2-6, is AAGVIQSPRHLIKEKRETATLKCYPIPRHDTVYWYQQGPGQDPQFLISFYEKMQSDKGSIPDRFSAQQFSDYHSELNMSSLELGDSALYFCASSPGKSGANVLTFGAGSRLTVL.

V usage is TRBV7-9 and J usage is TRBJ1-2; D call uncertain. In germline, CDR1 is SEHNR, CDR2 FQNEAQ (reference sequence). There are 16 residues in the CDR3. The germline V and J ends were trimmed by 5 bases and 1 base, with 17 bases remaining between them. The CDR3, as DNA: TGTGCCAGCAGCCACCCGGCCAGGAACCATAACTATGGCTACACCTTC. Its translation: CASSHPARNHNYGYTF. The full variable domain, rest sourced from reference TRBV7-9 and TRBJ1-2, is DTGVSQNPRHKITKRGQNVTFRCDPISEHNRLYWYRQTLGQGPEFLTYFQNEAQLEKSRLLSDRFSAERPKGSFSTLEIQRTEQGDSAMYLCASSHPARNHNYGYTFGSGTRLTVV.

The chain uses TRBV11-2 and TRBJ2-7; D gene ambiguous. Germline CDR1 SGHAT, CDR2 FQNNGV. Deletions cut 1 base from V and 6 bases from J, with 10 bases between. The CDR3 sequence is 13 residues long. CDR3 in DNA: TGTGCCAGCAGCTTAGTTAGCTCGCTCGAGCAGTACTTC. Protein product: CASSLVSSLEQYF.

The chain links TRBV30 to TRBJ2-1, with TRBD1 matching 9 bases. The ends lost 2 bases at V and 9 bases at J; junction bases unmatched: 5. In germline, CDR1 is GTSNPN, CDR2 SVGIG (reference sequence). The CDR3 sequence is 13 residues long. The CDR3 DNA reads TGTGCCTGGAGTCGACAGGGGGTCAGTGAGCAGTTCTTC. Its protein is CAWSRQGVSEQFF.

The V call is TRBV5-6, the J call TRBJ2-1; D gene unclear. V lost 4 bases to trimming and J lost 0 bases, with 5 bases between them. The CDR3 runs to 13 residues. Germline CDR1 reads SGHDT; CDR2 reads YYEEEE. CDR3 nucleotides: TGTGCCAGCAGCCTGAGCTCCTACAATGAGCAGTTCTTC. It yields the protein CASSLSSYNEQFF.

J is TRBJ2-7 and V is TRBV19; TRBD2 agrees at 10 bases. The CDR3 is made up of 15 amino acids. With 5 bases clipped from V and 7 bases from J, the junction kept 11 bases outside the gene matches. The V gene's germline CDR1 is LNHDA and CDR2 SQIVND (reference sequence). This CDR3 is CASSDQAGGLGEQYF. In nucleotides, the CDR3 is TGTGCCAGTAGTGACCAAGCGGGAGGGTTGGGGGAGCAGTACTTC.

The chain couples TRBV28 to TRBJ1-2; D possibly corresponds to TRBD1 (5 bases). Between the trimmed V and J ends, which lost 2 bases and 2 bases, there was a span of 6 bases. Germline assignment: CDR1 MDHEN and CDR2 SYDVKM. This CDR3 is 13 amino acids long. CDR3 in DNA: TGTGCCAGCAGTTTAGGGGGGAACTATGGCTACACCTTC. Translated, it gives CASSLGGNYGYTF.

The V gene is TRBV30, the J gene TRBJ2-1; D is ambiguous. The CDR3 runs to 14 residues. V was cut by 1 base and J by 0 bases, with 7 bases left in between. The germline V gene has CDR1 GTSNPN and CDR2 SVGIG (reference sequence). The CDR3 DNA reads TGTGCCTGGAGTGGTAGAATCTCCTACAATGAGCAGTTCTTC. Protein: CAWSGRISYNEQFF.

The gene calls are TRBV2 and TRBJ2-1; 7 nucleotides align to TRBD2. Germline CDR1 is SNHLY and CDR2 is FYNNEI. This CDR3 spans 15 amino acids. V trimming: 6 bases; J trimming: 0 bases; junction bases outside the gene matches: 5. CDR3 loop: CASRDSGRSYNEQFF. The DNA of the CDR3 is TGTGCCAGCAGGGATAGCGGGCGCTCCTACAATGAGCAGTTCTTC.

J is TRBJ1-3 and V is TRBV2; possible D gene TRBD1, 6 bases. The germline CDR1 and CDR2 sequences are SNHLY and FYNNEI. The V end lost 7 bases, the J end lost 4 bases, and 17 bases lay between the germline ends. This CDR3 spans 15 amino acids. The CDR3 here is CASTEDSLQGNTIYF. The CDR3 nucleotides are TGTGCCAGCACCGAGGACAGCCTCCAAGGAAACACCATATATTTT.

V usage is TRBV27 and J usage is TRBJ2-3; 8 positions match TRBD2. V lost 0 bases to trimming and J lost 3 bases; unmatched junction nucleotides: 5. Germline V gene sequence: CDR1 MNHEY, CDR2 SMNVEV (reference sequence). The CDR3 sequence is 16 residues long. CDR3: CASSLSSGRATDTQYF. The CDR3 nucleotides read TGTGCCAGCAGTTTATCTTCCGGGAGGGCAACAGATACGCAGTATTTT.

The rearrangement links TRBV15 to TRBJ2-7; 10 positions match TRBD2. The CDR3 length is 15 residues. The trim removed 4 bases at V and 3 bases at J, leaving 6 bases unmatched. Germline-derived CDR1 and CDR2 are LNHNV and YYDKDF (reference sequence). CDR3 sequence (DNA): TGTGCCACCAGCAACCTACTAGCGGGGTACTACGAGCAGTACTTC. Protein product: CATSNLLAGYYEQYF.

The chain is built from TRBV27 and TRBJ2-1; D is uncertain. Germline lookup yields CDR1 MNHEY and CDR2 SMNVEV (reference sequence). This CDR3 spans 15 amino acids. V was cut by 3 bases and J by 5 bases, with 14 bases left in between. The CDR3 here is CASSLTPRLNNEQFF. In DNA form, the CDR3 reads TGTGCCAGCAGTTTGACGCCGCGACTGAACAATGAGCAGTTCTTC.

The CDR3, as DNA: TGTGCCTCCGGGAGGAGACAGAGCTCCTACGAGCAGTACTTC. Amino acid sequence: CASGRRQSSYEQYF. J is TRBJ2-7 and V is TRBV13; 7 bases agree with TRBD2. Germline-derived CDR1 and CDR2 are PRHDT and FYEKMQ (reference sequence). The CDR3 is made up of 14 amino acids. After removal of 11 bases from V and 0 bases from J, the junction contained 10 bases not matched to a gene.

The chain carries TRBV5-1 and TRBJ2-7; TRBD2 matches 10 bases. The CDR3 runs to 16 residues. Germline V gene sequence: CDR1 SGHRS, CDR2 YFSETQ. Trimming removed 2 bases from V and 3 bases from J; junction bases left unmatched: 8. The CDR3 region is CASSLGLAEKGYEQYF. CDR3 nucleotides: TGCGCCAGCAGCTTAGGACTAGCGGAGAAAGGCTACGAGCAGTACTTC.

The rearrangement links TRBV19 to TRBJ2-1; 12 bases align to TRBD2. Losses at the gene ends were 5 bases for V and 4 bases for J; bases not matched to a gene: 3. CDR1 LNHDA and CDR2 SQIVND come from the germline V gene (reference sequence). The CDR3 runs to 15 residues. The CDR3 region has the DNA TGTGCCAGTAGTCCGGGACTAGCGGGTTACAATGAGCAGTTCTTC. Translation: CASSPGLAGYNEQFF. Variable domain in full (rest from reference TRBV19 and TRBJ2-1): DGGITQSPKYLFRKEGQNVTLSCEQNLNHDAMYWYRQDPGQGLRLIYYSQIVNDFQKGDIAEGYSVSREKKESFPLTVTSAQKNPTAFYLCASSPGLAGYNEQFFGPGTRLTVL.

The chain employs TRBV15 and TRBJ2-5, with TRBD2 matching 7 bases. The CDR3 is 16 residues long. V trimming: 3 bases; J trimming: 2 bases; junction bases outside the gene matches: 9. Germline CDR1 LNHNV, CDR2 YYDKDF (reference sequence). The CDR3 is CATSSEYGTTQETQYF. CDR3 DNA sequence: TGTGCCACCAGCAGCGAATACGGGACTACACAAGAGACCCAGTACTTC. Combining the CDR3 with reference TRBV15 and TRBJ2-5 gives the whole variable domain DAMVIQNPRYQVTQFGKPVTLSCSQTLNHNVMYWYQQKSSQAPKLLFHYYDKDFNNEADTPDNFQSRRPNTSFCFLDIRSPGLGDTAMYLCATSSEYGTTQETQYFGPGTRLLVL.

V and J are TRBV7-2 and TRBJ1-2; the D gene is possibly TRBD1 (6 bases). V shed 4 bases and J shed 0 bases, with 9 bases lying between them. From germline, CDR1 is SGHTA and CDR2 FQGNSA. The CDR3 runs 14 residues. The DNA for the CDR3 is TGTGCCAGCAGCTCGGACAGTTCTAACTATGGCTACACCTTC. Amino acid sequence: CASSSDSSNYGYTF.

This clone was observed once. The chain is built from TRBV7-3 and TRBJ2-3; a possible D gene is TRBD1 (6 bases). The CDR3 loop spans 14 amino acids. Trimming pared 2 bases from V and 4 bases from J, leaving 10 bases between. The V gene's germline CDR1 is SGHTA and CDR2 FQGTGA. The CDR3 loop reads CASSLQGPPDTQYF. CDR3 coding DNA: TGTGCCAGCAGCTTACAGGGGCCTCCAGATACGCAGTATTTT.

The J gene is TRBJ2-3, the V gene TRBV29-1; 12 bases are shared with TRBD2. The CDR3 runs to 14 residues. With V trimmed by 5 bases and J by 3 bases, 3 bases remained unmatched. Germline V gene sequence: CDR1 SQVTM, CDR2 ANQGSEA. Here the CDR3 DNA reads TGCAGCGTTTCCGGACTAGCGGGAACAGATACGCAGTATTTT. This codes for CSVSGLAGTDTQYF.